A single TCR beta chain is shown here with its context. The source of the sample is a study of identical twins. TCRdb itself ran the 5' RACE reads through MiXCR, one entry per CDR3 protein. This repertoire shows 450,000 to 500,000 distinct CDR3 sequences, roughly 13% found once; its top ten account for about 1%. The data were also submitted as part of a second study, on yellow fever vaccine responses in identical twins.

What was sequenced was CD4+ T cells sorted from blood. The TCR originated in a woman in her late teens or twenties in good health.

In DNA, the CDR3 is TGTGCCAGCAGTTCACCGGGACTCGGTATTAATGAGCAGTTCTTC. Amino acids: CASSSPGLGINEQFF. The V and J genes are TRBV28 and TRBJ2-1; D perhaps matches TRBD2 (6 bases). The CDR3 consists of 15 residues. Germline CDR1 and CDR2: MDHEN and SYDVKM. The V and J ends lost 4 bases and 7 bases respectively, with 17 bases between them.